This section outlines one TCR beta chain sequence together with its context. The source of the sample is a study of blood T cell repertoires in COVID-19. Study details: Some COVID-19 samples were acute and others convalescent; all came from the United States, Italy and Spain. T cells, B-cell-depleted T cells, or PBMCs supplied cDNA or gDNA.

Methods used by the authors: Reference gene primer amplification gave estimated nucleated cell counts. Clones were read by immunoSEQ multiplex PCR, and TCRdb kept only the in-frame ones, dropping some. For V, J and clone size, that table is used; D and trimming come from the DNA. The sample contains around 120,000 clones, about 79% of which appear only once. Germline V gives CDR1 MNHNY, CDR2 SVGAGI (reference sequence). CDR3 length: 16 residues. J lost 3 bases, V lost 0 bases, and 5 bases had no gene match. The sequence came from a man aged 70-80 years with acute or convalescent COVID-19. The chain has TRBV6-6 and TRBJ2-1; 7 bases line up with TRBD2. Source material: peripheral blood. CDR3: CASSYSGGNLYNEQFF. CDR3 DNA sequence: TGTGCCAGCAGTTACTCGGGAGGGAACCTCTACAATGAGCAGTTCTTC.